This TCR beta chain was profiled in a study of CD8+ T cells in alopecia areata. Looking at the study overall: Donors of skin were C3H/HeJ mice aged about 6-13 months with spontaneous alopecia, and recipients were approximately 7-11-week-old female C3H/HeJ mice.

Study results and limitations: Normal skin contains resident alphabeta T cells, and these are also sequenced in scalp samples. Clarity of TCR sharing across patients fell short of that in mice, possibly HLA-related.

With respect to this clone: Its specificity is not known. The listed genes are named as in mouse. The DNA ends 4 residues before the CDR3 does, and the rest of the CDR3 is filled in from the germline J gene.

The CDR3 consists of 12 residues. Germline V gives CDR1 NNHNN, CDR2 SYGAGS (reference sequence). The pooled cutaneous lymph node cells were sorted using several markers (CD4, CD8alpha, NKG2D, NKG2ACE and others). Extracted from the samples, RNA was reverse transcribed into cDNA to serve as the sequencing template. Clones were read by immunoSEQ multiplex PCR, and TCRdb kept only the in-frame ones, dropping some. This record lists about 270,000 clones, none seen once only, and the top ten clones contain more than 1%. This TCR was sampled from a C3H/HeJ mouse with alopecia areata. For this mouse line, the MHC haplotype is H2-k. V and J are TRBV13-2 and TRBJ2-7; 7 positions agree with TRBD2. Sequencing was carried out using CD4+ T cells sorted from a lymph node. Partial CDR3 DNA: TGTGCCAGCGGTCGACTGGGTTAT. Amino acid sequence: CASGRLGY. The entire CDR3 sequence reads CASGRLGYEQYF.